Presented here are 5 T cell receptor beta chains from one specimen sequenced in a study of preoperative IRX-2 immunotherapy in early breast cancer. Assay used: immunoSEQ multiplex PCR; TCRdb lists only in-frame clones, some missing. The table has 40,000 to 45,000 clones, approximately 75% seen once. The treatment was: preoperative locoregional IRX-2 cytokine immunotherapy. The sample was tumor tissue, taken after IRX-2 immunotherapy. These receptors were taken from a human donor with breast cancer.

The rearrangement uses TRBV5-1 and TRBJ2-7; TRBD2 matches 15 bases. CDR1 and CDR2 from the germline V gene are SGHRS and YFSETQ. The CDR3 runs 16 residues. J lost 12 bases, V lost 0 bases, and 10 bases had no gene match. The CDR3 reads CASSLGSGTSGRMSYF. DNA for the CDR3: TGCGCCAGCAGCTTGGGATCCGGGACTAGCGGGAGGATGTCGTACTTC.

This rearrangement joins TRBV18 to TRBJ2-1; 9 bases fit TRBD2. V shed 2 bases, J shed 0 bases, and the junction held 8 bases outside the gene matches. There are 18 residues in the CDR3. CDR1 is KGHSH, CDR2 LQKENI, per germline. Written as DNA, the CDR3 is TGTGCCAGCTCACCAAGGCCGACTAGCGGAAGCTCCTACAATGAGCAGTTCTTC. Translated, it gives CASSPRPTSGSSYNEQFF.

The CDR3 coding sequence is TGCGCCAGCAGCTTGGCGGGAATGCAGGAAGAGCAGTACTTC. Its translation: CASSLAGMQEEQYF. The chain couples TRBV5-1 to TRBJ2-7; TRBD2 is a possible D gene (5 bases). The germline V and J ends were trimmed by 0 bases and 7 bases, with 14 bases remaining between them. There are 14 residues in the CDR3. Germline V gene lookup returns CDR1 SGHRS and CDR2 YFSETQ.

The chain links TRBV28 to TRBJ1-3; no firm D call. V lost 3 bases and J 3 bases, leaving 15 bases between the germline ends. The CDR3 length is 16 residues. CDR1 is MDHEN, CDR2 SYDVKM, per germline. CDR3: CASSLRGPRIGNTIYF. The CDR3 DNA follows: TGTGCCAGCAGTTTGCGAGGCCCCAGGATTGGAAACACCATATATTTT.

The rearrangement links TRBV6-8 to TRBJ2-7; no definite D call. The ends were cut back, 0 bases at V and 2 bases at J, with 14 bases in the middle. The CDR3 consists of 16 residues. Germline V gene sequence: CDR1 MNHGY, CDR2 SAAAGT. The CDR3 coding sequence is TGTGCCAGCAGTTACTCGACTTTCGGGCAGACCTACGAGCAGTACTTC. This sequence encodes CASSYSTFGQTYEQYF.